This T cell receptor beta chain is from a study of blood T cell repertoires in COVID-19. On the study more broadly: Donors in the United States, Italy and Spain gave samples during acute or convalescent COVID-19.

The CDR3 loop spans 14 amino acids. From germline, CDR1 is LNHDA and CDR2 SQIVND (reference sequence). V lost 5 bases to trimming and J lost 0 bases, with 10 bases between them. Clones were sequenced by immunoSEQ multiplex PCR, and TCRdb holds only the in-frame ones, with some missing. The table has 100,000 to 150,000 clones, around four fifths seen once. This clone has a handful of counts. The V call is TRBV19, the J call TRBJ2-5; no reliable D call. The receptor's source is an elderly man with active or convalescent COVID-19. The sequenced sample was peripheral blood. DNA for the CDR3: TGTGCCAGTAGTCCCGACACTTACCAAGAGACCCAGTACTTC. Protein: CASSPDTYQETQYF.